This T cell receptor beta chain stems from a study of post-analysis software for immune sequencing data. Points from the study as a whole: In patients, TRBV5-6, TRBV5-1 and TRBV20-1 belonged to roughly five TRBV segments found more frequently than in controls.

Germline values: CDR1 MNHEY, CDR2 SMNVEV (reference sequence). The CDR3 contains 13 residues. Regarding this clonotype: Its antigen is unknown.

The TCR beta cDNA libraries contained unique molecular identifiers. In TCRdb, the PCR reads were re-called with MiXCR into one record per CDR3 protein. The sample lists 350,000 to 500,000 distinct CDR3 sequences, more than 30% occurring once. The TCR was taken from a girl aged 2-10 years with multiple sclerosis. The rearrangement links TRBV27 to TRBJ2-7; 7 bases align to TRBD1. The material sequenced was blood. The CDR3 nucleotides are TGTGTCACTAAGGTGCAGGGGGCCTACGAGCAGTACTTC. It translates to CVTKVQGAYEQYF.